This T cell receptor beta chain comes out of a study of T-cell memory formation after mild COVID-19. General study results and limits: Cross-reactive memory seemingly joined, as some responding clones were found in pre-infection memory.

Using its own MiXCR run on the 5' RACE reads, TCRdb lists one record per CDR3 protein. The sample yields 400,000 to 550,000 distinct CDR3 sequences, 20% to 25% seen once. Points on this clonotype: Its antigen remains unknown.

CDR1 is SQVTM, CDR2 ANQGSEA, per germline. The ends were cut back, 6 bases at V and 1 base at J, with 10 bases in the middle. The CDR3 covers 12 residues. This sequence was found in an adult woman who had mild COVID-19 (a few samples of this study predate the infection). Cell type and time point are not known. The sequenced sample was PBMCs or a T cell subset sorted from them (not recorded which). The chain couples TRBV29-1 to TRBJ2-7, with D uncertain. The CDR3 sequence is CSVWTDSYEQYF. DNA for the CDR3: TGCAGCGTGTGGACGGATTCCTACGAGCAGTACTTC.